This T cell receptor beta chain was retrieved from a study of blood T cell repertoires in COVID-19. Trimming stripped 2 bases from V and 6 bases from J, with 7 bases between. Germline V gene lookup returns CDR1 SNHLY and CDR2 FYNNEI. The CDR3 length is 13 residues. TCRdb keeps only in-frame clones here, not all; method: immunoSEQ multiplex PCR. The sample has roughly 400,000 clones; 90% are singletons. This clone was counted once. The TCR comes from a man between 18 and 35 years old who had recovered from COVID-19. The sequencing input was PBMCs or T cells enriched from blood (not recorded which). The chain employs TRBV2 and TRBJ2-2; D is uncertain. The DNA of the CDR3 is TGTGCCAGCAGTGAACTTACGGCCGGGGAGCTGTTTTTT. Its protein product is CASSELTAGELFF.